A selection of T cell receptor beta chains follows, all from one sample in a study of identical twins. TCRdb itself ran the 5' RACE reads through MiXCR, one entry per CDR3 protein. Seen here are 1.5 million or so distinct CDR3 sequences, under 35% observed once, and the top ten hold less than 0.35%. Sequencing input: cord blood. The receptors derive from a newborn girl in good health. Each CDR3 is given with its conserved first and last residue. Fields, in order: CDR3 length, clone size, J gene, V gene, D gene, CDR3 DNA, CDR3 protein. The D gene is left open where the match is weak. Clone size is given for some rows only: seen once, a few or many times, or a class if the clone is expanded.

>16|.|TRBJ2-7|TRBV20-1|TRBD2
TGCAGTGCTCTTCATTCCTCGAGCGGGGGGTACTACGAGCAGTACTTC
CSALHSSSGGYYEQYF
>13|.|TRBJ2-5|TRBV20-1|.
TGCAGTGCTAGAGCTCAGTACCAAGAGACCCAGTACTTC
CSARAQYQETQYF
>13|few|TRBJ1-4|TRBV19|TRBD1
TGTGCCATTCCGACAGGGGCTAATGAAAAACTGTTTTTT
CAIPTGANEKLFF
>16|.|TRBJ2-5|TRBV9|TRBD1
TGTGCCAGCAGCGTCGTCCCGACAGGGGGCAGAGAGACCCAGTACTTC
CASSVVPTGGRETQYF
>15|many|TRBJ2-3|TRBV12-3/TRBV12-4|TRBD2
TGTGCCAGCAGCCCCAGCCTAGCGGGCACAGATACGCAGTATTTT
CASSPSLAGTDTQYF
>13|.|TRBJ2-7|TRBV12-3/TRBV12-4|.
TGTGCCAGCAGCCCTTTCGAGCTCGGTGAGCAGTACTTC
CASSPFELGEQYF
>17|.|TRBJ2-5|TRBV5-1|TRBD2
TGCGCCAGCAGCTTCGGTAGCGGGGGGCCCACCCAAGAGACCCAGTACTTC
CASSFGSGGPTQETQYF
>13|.|TRBJ2-3|TRBV4-2|.
TGTGCCAGCAGCCATGGGGACACAGATACGCAGTATTTT
CASSHGDTDTQYF
>14|few|TRBJ2-1|TRBV24-1|.
TGTGCCACCAGTGGCCCTCTCTTTGACGATGAGCAGTTCTTC
CATSGPLFDDEQFF
>14|.|TRBJ1-2|TRBV29-1|.
TGCAGCGTTGAACCCAACAGGGAGGGGTATGGCTACACCTTC
CSVEPNREGYGYTF
>15|few|TRBJ2-3|TRBV20-1|.
TGCAGTCCGCTACTCCCCGGCGATGGCTTGGATACGCAGTATTTT
CSPLLPGDGLDTQYF
>14|many|TRBJ2-5|TRBV12-3/TRBV12-4|.
TGTGCCAGCAGTTTATATGGCATCCAAGAGACCCAGTACTTC
CASSLYGIQETQYF
>13|few|TRBJ2-2|TRBV10-3|.
TGTGCCATCAGCGTCGCGAACACCGGGGAGCTGTTTTTT
CAISVANTGELFF
>12|.|TRBJ2-1|TRBV12-5|.
TGTGCTAGTGGTTTGGGAGAGGGGACCCAGTTCTTC
CASGLGEGTQFF
>14|.|TRBJ2-7|TRBV10-3|.
TGTGCCATCAGGGCCGAGGGGTCCTACAATGAGCAGTACTTC
CAIRAEGSYNEQYF
>15|.|TRBJ2-3|TRBV7-9|.
TGTGCCAGCCGAATGCGTGGTGACGAGGCAGATACGCAGTATTTT
CASRMRGDEADTQYF
>15|.|TRBJ1-2|TRBV7-2|TRBD1
TGTACCAGCAGCTTAGGACAGGGGGGAAACTATGGCTACACCTTC
CTSSLGQGGNYGYTF
>15|many|TRBJ2-7|TRBV27|TRBD2
TGTGCCAGCAGTACACAGCGGGATCACTCCTACGAGCAGTACTTC
CASSTQRDHSYEQYF
>18|many|TRBJ1-2|TRBV6-1|.
TGTGCCAGCAGTGAACGGTCCGCCTACACGAAAACTTACTATGGCTACACCTTC
CASSERSAYTKTYYGYTF
>17|few|TRBJ2-7|TRBV6-1|.
TGTGCCAGCAGTGAAGCAAGACAGTGGAGCTCCTACAATGAGCAGTACTTC
CASSEARQWSSYNEQYF
>17|.|TRBJ2-7|TRBV4-2|TRBD2
TGTGCCAGCAGCCAATCTAGAGCGGGAAGCTCCTACAATGAGCAGTACTTC
CASSQSRAGSSYNEQYF
>16|.|TRBJ1-2|TRBV7-2|.
TGTGCCAGCAGCTTAGCGTATCGACGGGGACCCCTGCGCTACACCTTC
CASSLAYRRGPLRYTF
>12|many|TRBJ2-7|TRBV5-1|.
TGCGCCAGCAGCGATGGTTTCTACGAGCAGTACTTC
CASSDGFYEQYF
>15|many|TRBJ2-5|TRBV21-1|.
TGTGCCAGCAGCAAAGGCCGGGGGATCCAAGAGACCCAGTACTTC
CASSKGRGIQETQYF